The present T cell receptor (beta chain) was sequenced within a study of cytomegalovirus exposure and HLA in healthy donors. Study-wide points: Rarity marked most TCR sequences, yet some public TCRs occurred in many donors.

Both 60 Vbeta primers and 13 Jbeta primers went into the PCR. Generated by immunoSEQ multiplex PCR, the TCRdb table keeps only in-frame clones and is missing some. The data show approximately 200,000 clones, under 80% seen once. Of note for this clone: Antigen specificity is unknown.

The receptor was isolated from a man aged 25-40 years in good health and CMV-seropositive. The sample consisted of PBMCs.

In nucleotides, the CDR3 is TGTGCCAGCAGCGCGCTTGGGGGGGGAGAGACCCAGTACTTC. The encoded protein is CASSALGGGETQYF. The rearrangement links TRBV9 to TRBJ2-5; 7 positions agree with TRBD2. Germline V lookup: CDR1 SGDLS, CDR2 YYNGEE. Unmatched junction bases numbered 6, after V lost 3 bases and J lost 4 bases. CDR3 length equals 14 residues.